The clone carrying this T cell receptor beta chain was detected a few times. The antigen remains undetermined. The time point was: persistent/refractory GD, antithyroid drugs over 5 years with positive TRAb. PBMC-extracted RNA yielded the TCR library. An endocrinology department located in Xi'an, China, was where the patients came from. This entry comes from a study of regulatory T cells in long-lasting Graves disease. Combining iRepertoire HTBI primers with Arm-PCR of CDR3 regions, the authors built TCR beta libraries. Each CDR3 protein gets one entry after TCRdb re-called the multiplex PCR reads with MiXCR. The table lists 350,000 to 450,000 distinct CDR3 sequences, approximately 22% of them singletons. Points from the study as a whole: Those with persistent disease had in common more public clonotypes (about 2,700) than new patients (roughly 1,000).

Germline loops: CDR1 DFQATT, CDR2 SNEGSKA (reference sequence). The CDR3 covers 15 residues. V gave up 6 bases and J gave up 4 bases; unmatched junction bases: 15. The source is a female donor with Graves disease. Sequencing used peripheral blood mononuclear cells (PBMCs), obtained when the disease was refractory, from a patient treated with antithyroid drugs. This chain uses TRBV20-1 with TRBJ2-7; TRBD2 aligns across 7 bases. The CDR3: CSAGRPGRAIYEQYF. The CDR3 region has the DNA TGCAGTGCAGGACGCCCGGGGAGGGCTATATACGAGCAGTACTTC.